This TCR beta chain appears in the sequencing data of a study of blood T cell repertoires in COVID-19. The wider study: Sites across the United States, Italy and Spain contributed samples from acute and convalescent COVID-19.

Germline-derived CDR1 and CDR2 are KGHSH and LQKENI. V lost 5 bases and J lost 4; bases outside the gene matches: 7. The CDR3 extends over 14 amino acids. Sequencing was performed with immunoSEQ multiplex PCR; in TCRdb, only in-frame clones are kept and a portion is missing. The repertoire consists of around 150,000 clones, with roughly 93% occurring once and the leading ten covering about 5%. The gene calls are TRBV18 and TRBJ1-1; 7 bases fit TRBD1. The sample taken for sequencing was peripheral blood. The sequence came from a woman between 50 and 59 years old with acute or convalescent COVID-19. CDR3 DNA sequence: TGTGCCAGCTCAACGGGACAGATCGTCACTGAAGCTTTCTTT. Its protein is CASSTGQIVTEAFF.